The 13 T cell receptor beta chains presented below share a single source sample, sequenced in a study of CD8 T cells in Susac syndrome. The RNA, roughly 0.5 to 1 ug, was put through reverse transcription using random hexamers. TCRdb itself ran the immunoSEQ multiplex PCR reads through MiXCR, one entry per CDR3 protein. The sample lists 40,000 to 60,000 distinct CDR3 sequences; roughly 93% were seen once. Sequencing was done on a sample of CD8+ T cells from PBMCs. The origin of the receptors is a human donor with multiple sclerosis.

V gene TRBV7-3 combines with J gene TRBJ2-5; D might be TRBD1 or TRBD2, each matching 7 bases. Deletions cut 5 bases from V and 5 bases from J, with 15 bases between. CDR1 SGHTA and CDR2 FQGTGA come from the germline V gene. This CDR3 is built from 14 residues. The CDR3 loop is CASSQGGGTETQYF. The CDR3 DNA follows: TGTGCCAGCAGCCAGGGGGGGGGCACGGAGACCCAGTACTTC.

DNA of the CDR3: TGTGCCACCAGCAGAGAGGAGGGGCGCGAGTCCTACGAGCAGTACTTC. It is translated as CATSREEGRESYEQYF. The genes are TRBV15 and TRBJ2-7, with a tentative D call TRBD2 (6 bases). Trimming shortened V by 0 bases and J by 1 base, and 13 bases separated the two germline ends. CDR1 is LNHNV, CDR2 YYDKDF, per germline (reference sequence). The CDR3 covers 16 residues.

V usage is TRBV5-1 and J usage is TRBJ1-1; the D is unclear. CDR1 SGHRS and CDR2 YFSETQ come from the germline V gene. CDR3 length: 13 residues. V was trimmed by 1 base and J by 3 bases, leaving 7 bases between them. This CDR3 is CASSLYGYTEAFF. CDR3 sequence (DNA): TGCGCCAGCAGCTTGTACGGTTACACTGAAGCTTTCTTT.

This chain connects TRBV29-1 to TRBJ2-1, with D uncertain. This CDR3 comprises 17 residues. With 1 base removed from V and 0 bases from J, the gap between germline ends came to 16 bases. Germline loops: CDR1 SQVTM, CDR2 ANQGSEA. Here the CDR3 DNA reads TGCAGCGTTGAAGTTCTCACACGACCCAGCTCCTACAATGAGCAGTTCTTC. Encoded protein: CSVEVLTRPSSYNEQFF.

V and J are TRBV29-1 and TRBJ2-7, with D possibly being TRBD1 (5 bases). Trimming pared 2 bases from V and 0 bases from J, leaving 17 bases between. The CDR3 spans 16 residues. Germline V CDR1 and CDR2: SQVTM, ANQGSEA. The CDR3 protein is CSVENRLRGSSYEQYF. The CDR3 nucleotides read TGCAGCGTTGAAAATCGACTTAGGGGAAGCTCCTACGAGCAGTACTTC.

In its sample, this clonotype was seen once. The J gene is TRBJ2-7, the V gene TRBV20-1; TRBD1 matches at 9 bases. Germline values: CDR1 DFQATT, CDR2 SNEGSKA (reference sequence). V shed 6 bases and J 0 bases; nucleotides not matched to a gene: 6. The CDR3 spans 14 residues. The CDR3 nucleotides read TGCAGTGCGCCGGGACAGGGAGGCTCCTACGAGCAGTACTTC. It is translated as CSAPGQGGSYEQYF.

The rearrangement uses TRBV27 and TRBJ1-2; 8 bases fit TRBD1. CDR1 MNHEY and CDR2 SMNVEV come from the germline V gene (reference sequence). J lost 1 base, V lost 3 bases, and 10 bases had no gene match. There are 17 residues in the CDR3. CDR3 in amino acids: CASSFERTGRNNYGYTF. In nucleotides, the CDR3 is TGTGCCAGCAGTTTTGAAAGGACAGGGAGAAATAACTATGGCTACACCTTC.

The V gene is TRBV30, the J gene TRBJ2-1, with D hard to call. The CDR3 length is 11 residues. CDR1 and CDR2 (germline): GTSNPN, SVGIG (reference sequence). Trimming left V 5 bases short and J 8 bases short, with 10 bases between. CDR3 in amino acids: CAWSPAHEQFF. CDR3 sequence (DNA): TGTGCCTGGTCCCCGGCCCATGAGCAGTTCTTC.

The chain recombines TRBV7-6 with TRBJ2-7, with D uncertain. The V end was cut by 1 base, the J end by 2 bases, with 12 bases between. The CDR3 extends over 15 amino acids. CDR1 SGHVS and CDR2 FNYEAQ come from the germline V gene. CDR3 protein: CASSLGDGPTYEQYF. For the CDR3, the DNA is TGTGCCAGCAGCTTAGGAGACGGGCCGACCTACGAGCAGTACTTC.

The chain recombines TRBV10-3 with TRBJ1-5; D may be TRBD1 (6 bases). In germline, CDR1 is ENHRY, CDR2 SYGVKD. Deletions cut 2 bases from V and 4 bases from J, with 9 bases between. This CDR3 comprises 14 residues. CDR3: CAISEQGLNQPQHF. CDR3 sequence (DNA): TGTGCCATCAGTGAGCAGGGGCTGAATCAGCCCCAGCATTTT.

The rearrangement uses TRBV20-1 and TRBJ1-1; the D is unclear. The CDR3 length is 15 residues. With 6 bases removed from V and 0 bases from J, the gap between germline ends came to 17 bases. Germline CDR1 is DFQATT and CDR2 is SNEGSKA (reference sequence). In DNA form, the CDR3 reads TGCAGTGCCCTCGTCCCCCCAAGGGTGAACACTGAAGCTTTCTTT. Protein sequence: CSALVPPRVNTEAFF.

The chain uses TRBV10-2 and TRBJ2-7, with D perhaps TRBD1 (6 bases). The V gene lost 4 bases and the J gene lost 4 bases, with 20 bases spanning the gap. The CDR3 has 16 amino acids. Per the germline V gene, CDR1 is WSHSY and CDR2 is SAAADI. The CDR3 region is CASSALGQQPRYEQYF. CDR3 sequence (DNA): TGCGCCAGCAGTGCTTTAGGACAGCAACCAAGGTACGAGCAGTACTTC.

This rearrangement joins TRBV7-2 to TRBJ2-7; D not certain. Trimming removed 4 bases at V and 10 bases at J, with 14 bases between. The CDR3 is 12 residues long. Germline values: CDR1 SGHTA, CDR2 FQGNSA. The CDR3 DNA reads as TGTGCCAGCAGCTACGACGCCGGGCATCAGTACTTC. It translates to CASSYDAGHQYF.